A single sample is the source of the 4 T cell receptor beta chains below, sequenced in a study of cytomegalovirus exposure and HLA in healthy donors. PCR was performed using 60 Vbeta and 13 Jbeta primers. TCRdb's copy holds only in-frame clones and misses some; the assay was immunoSEQ multiplex PCR. The top ten clones hold more than 1.5% of a sample with more than 150,000 clones, over 80% of them seen once. Sequenced material: PBMCs. Receptor source: a man aged 40-55 years in good health and CMV-seronegative.

The J gene is TRBJ2-5, the V gene TRBV7-9; D ambiguous. Trimming took 0 bases from V and 5 from J, leaving 4 bases between them. Germline lookup yields CDR1 SEHNR and CDR2 FQNEAQ (reference sequence). CDR3 length: 12 residues. CDR3 amino acids: CASSLAAETQYF. CDR3 nucleotide sequence: TGTGCCAGCAGCTTAGCGGCCGAGACCCAGTACTTC.

The rearrangement joins TRBV4-3 to TRBJ2-3; 11 nucleotides match TRBD2. The CDR3 has 19 residues. J was trimmed by 4 bases and V by 0 bases; bases with no gene match: 12. Germline loops: CDR1 LGHNA, CDR2 YSLEER. Here the CDR3 DNA reads TGCGCCAGCAGCCAAGATATTGGGATAGCGGGGGGGCCAGCAGATACGCAGTATTTT. Its translation: CASSQDIGIAGGPADTQYF.

This clone appeared once. The chain links TRBV5-1 to TRBJ2-1; 7 bases map to TRBD1. This CDR3 spans 12 amino acids. V shed 4 bases and J 8 bases; nucleotides not matched to a gene: 3. The germline V gene has CDR1 SGHRS and CDR2 YFSETQ. The CDR3 DNA sequence: TGCGCCAGCAGCGTGCAGGGGGATGAGCAGTTCTTC. Encoded protein: CASSVQGDEQFF.

Here the CDR3 DNA reads TGCGCCAGCAGCTTAGGCGAGGGCGGGAACACCGGGGAGCTGTTTTTT. Encoded protein: CASSLGEGGNTGELFF. This chain uses TRBV4-3 with TRBJ2-2; maybe TRBD2 (5 bases). The CDR3 spans 16 residues. Germline V lookup: CDR1 LGHNA, CDR2 YSLEER. V lost 5 bases to trimming and J lost 1 base, with 14 bases between them.